The sequence of this T cell receptor beta chain was determined in a study of cytomegalovirus exposure and HLA in healthy donors. Whole-study findings and limits: Reportedly, diagnosis of cytomegalovirus status by the classifier showed high specificity and sensitivity.

Clones were read by immunoSEQ multiplex PCR, and TCRdb kept only the in-frame ones, dropping some. The top ten hold 2.5% to 3.5% of the sample, which has around 200,000 clones, around 90% seen once. As concerns this clone: The antigen is not known.

With 8 bases clipped from V and 5 bases from J, the junction kept 9 bases outside the gene matches. Germline CDR1 is SEHNR and CDR2 is FQNEAQ (reference sequence). The CDR3 consists of 14 residues. Sequenced sample: PBMCs. The gene calls are TRBV7-9 and TRBJ2-3, with TRBD2 matching over 8 bases. This receptor was identified in a woman between 18 and 29 years old in good health and CMV-seronegative. CDR3 bases: TGTGCCAGCTCCATCGGGGGGGCCGGAGATACGCAGTATTTT. It specifies CASSIGGAGDTQYF.